The source of this T cell receptor beta chain is a study of T cell responses to AZD1222 COVID-19 vaccine. Findings of the study overall: Across the whole spike, CD4 TCRs peaked at regions 160-218 and 743-854. Among the donors, most were white British and more were female, and clonal diversity was possibly underestimated. Repertoire sampling was restricted to post-peak T cell response timepoints. Spike-specific TCR breadth and depth grew following two AZD1222 doses.

As to this clone: Its target is not known.

CDR3 length: 15 residues. Germline CDR1 MNHEY, CDR2 SVGAGI. With 6 bases clipped from V and 7 bases from J, the junction kept 4 bases outside the gene matches. Repertoires were generated with immunoSEQ multiplex PCR, while TCRdb's copy carries only in-frame clones and drops some. The table records 55,000 to 65,000 clones, 60% to 80% of them present only once. The V call is TRBV6-5, the J call TRBJ2-1; TRBD2 matches 15 bases. The sample in question was peripheral blood, obtained 28 days after the second AZD1222 dose. The TCR comes from an adult who received the AZD1222 COVID-19 vaccine. CDR3 protein: CASSSGTSGRNEQFF. CDR3 bases: TGTGCCAGCAGCTCGGGGACTAGCGGGAGGAATGAGCAGTTCTTC.